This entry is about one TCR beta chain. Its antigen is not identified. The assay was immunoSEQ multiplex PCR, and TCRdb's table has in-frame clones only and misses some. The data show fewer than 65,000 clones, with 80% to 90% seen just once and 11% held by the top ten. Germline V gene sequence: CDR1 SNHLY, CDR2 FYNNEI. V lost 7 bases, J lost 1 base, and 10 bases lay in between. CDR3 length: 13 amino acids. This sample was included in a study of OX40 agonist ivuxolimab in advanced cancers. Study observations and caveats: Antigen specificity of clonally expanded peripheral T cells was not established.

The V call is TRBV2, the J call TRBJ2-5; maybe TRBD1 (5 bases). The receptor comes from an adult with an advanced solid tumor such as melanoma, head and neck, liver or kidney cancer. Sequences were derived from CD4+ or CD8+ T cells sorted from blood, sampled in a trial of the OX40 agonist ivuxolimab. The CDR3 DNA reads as TGTGCCAGCAATCGACAGATCCAAGAGACCCAGTACTTC. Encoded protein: CASNRQIQETQYF.